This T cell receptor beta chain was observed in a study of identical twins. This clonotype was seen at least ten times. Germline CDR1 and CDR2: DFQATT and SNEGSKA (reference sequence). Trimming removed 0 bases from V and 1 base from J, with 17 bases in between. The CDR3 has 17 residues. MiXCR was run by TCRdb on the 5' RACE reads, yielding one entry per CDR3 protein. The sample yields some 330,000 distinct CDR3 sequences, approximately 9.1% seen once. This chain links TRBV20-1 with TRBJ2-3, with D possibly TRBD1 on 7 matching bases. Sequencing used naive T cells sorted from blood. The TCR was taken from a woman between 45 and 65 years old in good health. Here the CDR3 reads CSARDLLGGQRTDTQYF. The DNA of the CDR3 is TGCAGTGCTAGAGATCTTCTGGGGGGACAGCGCACAGATACGCAGTATTTT.